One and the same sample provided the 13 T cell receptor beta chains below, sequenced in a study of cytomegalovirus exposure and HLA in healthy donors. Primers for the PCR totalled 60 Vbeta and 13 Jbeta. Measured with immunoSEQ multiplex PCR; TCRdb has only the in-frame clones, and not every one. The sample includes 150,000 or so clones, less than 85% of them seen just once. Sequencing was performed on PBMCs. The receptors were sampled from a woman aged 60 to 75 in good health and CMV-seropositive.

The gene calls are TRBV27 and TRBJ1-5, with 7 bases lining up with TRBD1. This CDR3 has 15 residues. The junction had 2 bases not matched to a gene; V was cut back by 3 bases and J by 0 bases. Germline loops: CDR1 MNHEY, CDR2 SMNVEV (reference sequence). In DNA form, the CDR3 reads TGTGCCAGCAGTTTTGGGACAGATAGCAATCAGCCCCAGCATTTT. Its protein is CASSFGTDSNQPQHF.

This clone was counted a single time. The CDR3 coding sequence is TGCGCCAGCAGTCTGGGGCGGGGGGACACAGATACGCAGTATTTT. As protein: CASSLGRGDTDTQYF. V is TRBV5-1 and J is TRBJ2-3; 8 bases agree with TRBD2. CDR1 and CDR2 from the germline V gene are SGHRS and YFSETQ. V was pared by 5 bases and J by 2 bases, with 7 bases of the junction left unmatched. The CDR3 covers 15 residues.

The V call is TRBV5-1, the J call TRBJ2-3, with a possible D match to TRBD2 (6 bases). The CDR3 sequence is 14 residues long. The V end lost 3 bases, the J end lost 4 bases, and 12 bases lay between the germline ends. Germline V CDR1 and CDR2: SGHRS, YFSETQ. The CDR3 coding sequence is TGCGCCAGCAGCTCCCCGGCTAGCGCAGATACGCAGTATTTT. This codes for CASSSPASADTQYF.

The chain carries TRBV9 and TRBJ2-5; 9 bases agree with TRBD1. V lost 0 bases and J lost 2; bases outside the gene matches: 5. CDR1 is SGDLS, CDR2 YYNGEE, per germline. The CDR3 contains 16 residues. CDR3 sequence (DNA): TGTGCCAGCAGCGTAGCTGGACAGGGGCCGCAAGAGACCCAGTACTTC. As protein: CASSVAGQGPQETQYF.

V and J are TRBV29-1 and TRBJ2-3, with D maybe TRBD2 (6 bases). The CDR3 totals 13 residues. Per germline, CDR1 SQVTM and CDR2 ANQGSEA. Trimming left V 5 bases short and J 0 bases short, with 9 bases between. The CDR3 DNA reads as TGCAGCGTTTCCGGGGGAAGCACAGATACGCAGTATTTT. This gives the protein CSVSGGSTDTQYF.

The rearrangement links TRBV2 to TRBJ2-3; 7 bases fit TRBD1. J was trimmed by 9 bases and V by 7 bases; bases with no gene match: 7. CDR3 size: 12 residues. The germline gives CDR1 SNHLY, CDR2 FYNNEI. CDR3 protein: CASILLGQTQYF. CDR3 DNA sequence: TGTGCCAGCATTCTACTGGGACAGACGCAGTATTTT.

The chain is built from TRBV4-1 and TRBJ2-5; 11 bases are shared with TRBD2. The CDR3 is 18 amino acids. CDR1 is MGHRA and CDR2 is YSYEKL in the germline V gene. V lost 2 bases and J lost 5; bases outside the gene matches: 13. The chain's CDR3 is CASSQCATLGLAGETQYF. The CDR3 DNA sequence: TGCGCCAGCAGCCAATGCGCAACCCTTGGACTAGCGGGTGAGACCCAGTACTTC.

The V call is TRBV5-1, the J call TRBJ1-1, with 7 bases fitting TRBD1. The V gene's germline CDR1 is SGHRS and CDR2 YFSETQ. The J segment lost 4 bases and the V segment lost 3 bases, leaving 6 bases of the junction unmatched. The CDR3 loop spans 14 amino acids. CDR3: CASSSEGALTEAFF. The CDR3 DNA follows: TGCGCCAGCAGCTCTGAGGGGGCCCTCACTGAAGCTTTCTTT.

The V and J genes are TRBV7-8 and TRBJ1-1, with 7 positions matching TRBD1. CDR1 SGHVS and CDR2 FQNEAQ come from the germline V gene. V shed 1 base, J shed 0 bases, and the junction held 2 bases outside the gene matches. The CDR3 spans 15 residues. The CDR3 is CASSLVGTVNTEAFF. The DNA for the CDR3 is TGTGCCAGCAGCTTAGTAGGGACAGTGAACACTGAAGCTTTCTTT.

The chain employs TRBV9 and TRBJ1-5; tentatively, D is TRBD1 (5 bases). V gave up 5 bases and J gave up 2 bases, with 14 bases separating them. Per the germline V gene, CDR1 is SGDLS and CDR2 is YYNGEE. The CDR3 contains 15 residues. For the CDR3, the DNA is TGTGCCAGCAGTACAGGCCCGGGGGGCAATCAGCCCCAGCATTTT. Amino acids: CASSTGPGGNQPQHF.

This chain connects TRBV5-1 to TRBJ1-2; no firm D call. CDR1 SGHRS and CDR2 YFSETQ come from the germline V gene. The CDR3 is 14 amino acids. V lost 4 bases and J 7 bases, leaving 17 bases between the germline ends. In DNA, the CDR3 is TGCGCCAGCAGCCTTACAGATTTCCGGGGTGGCTACACCTTC. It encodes CASSLTDFRGGYTF.

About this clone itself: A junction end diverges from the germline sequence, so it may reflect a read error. The CDR3 is CSVDVIDRQYF. For the CDR3, the DNA is TGCAGCGTTGATGTCATCGATAGGCAGTATTTT. The chain combines TRBV29-1 with TRBJ2-3; unclear D gene. Looked up from germline, CDR1 is SQVTM and CDR2 is ANQGSEA. The CDR3 sequence is 11 residues long.

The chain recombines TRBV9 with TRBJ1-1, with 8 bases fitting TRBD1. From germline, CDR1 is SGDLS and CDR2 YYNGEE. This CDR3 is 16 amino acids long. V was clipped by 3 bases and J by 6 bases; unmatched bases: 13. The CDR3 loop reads CASSAHPQGGNAEAFF. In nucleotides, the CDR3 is TGTGCCAGCAGCGCTCATCCACAGGGGGGAAACGCTGAAGCTTTCTTT.